Sequencing of this T cell receptor (beta chain) was carried out in a study of monozygotic twins with inflammatory bowel disease. Making each TCR library took approximately 3.5 ug of total RNA. The authors ran two nested PCRs of about 15 and 9 cycles on TCRalpha and TCRbeta cDNA. TCRdb re-analyzed the 5' RACE reads; it lists each CDR3 protein once, without DNA. The table for this sample gives some 450,000 distinct CDR3 sequences. Study-wide points: IBD patients, compared with healthy twins, shared fewer clonotypes with others (especially with disease activity). Among IBD patients, TCRbeta diversity (inverse Simpson) was lower than in healthy co-twins.

Worth noting for this clonotype: The antigen remains undetermined.

This CDR3 spans 14 amino acids. The clonotype originates from a human donor with ulcerative colitis or Crohn's disease, or a healthy co-twin of an affected twin (not recorded which). The gene calls are TRBV12-3 or TRBV12-4 and TRBJ1-5; TCRdb reports TRBD1, a call that lacks DNA to check it against. Sequenced: blood. CDR3 residues: CASRGGYGNQPQHF.